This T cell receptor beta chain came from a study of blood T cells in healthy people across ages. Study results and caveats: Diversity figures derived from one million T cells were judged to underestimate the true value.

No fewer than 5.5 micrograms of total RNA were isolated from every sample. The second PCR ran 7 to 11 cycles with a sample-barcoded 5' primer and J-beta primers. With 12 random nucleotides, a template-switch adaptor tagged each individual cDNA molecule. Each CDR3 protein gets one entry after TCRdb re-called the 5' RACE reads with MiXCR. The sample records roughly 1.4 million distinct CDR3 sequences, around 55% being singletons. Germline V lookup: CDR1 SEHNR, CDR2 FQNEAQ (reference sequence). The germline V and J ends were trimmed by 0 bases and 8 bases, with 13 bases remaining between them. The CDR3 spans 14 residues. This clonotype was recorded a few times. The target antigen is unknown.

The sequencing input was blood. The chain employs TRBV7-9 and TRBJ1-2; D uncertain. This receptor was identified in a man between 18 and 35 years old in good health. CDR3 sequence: CASSLAAGLDGYTF. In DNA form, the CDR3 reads TGTGCCAGCAGCTTAGCTGCAGGTCTGGACGGCTACACCTTC.